This is a list of T cell receptor beta chains from one sample in a study of blood T cell repertoires in COVID-19. Data came from immunoSEQ multiplex PCR; TCRdb stores just in-frame clones and leaves some out. The sample shows about 310,000 clones, 87% of them seen only once. The specimen was peripheral blood. These receptors all come from a man in his forties or fifties with active or convalescent COVID-19. The CDR3 runs from the conserved cysteine through the conserved F or W. A D gene is named only where the DNA matches it firmly. Rows give clone size only sometimes, using once, few, many, or a class for an expanded clone.

>TRBJ1-3|.|once|TRBV7-9
CASSLGGVRNTIYF
TGTGCCAGCAGCTTAGGGGGAGTACGAAACACCATATATTTT
>TRBJ2-3|.|.|TRBV9
CASSVVGDGLLGDTQYF
TGTGCCAGCAGCGTAGTTGGGGATGGACTATTAGGAGATACGCAGTATTTT
>TRBJ1-1|TRBD1|.|TRBV2
CASGTAEAFF
TGTGCCAGCGGGACAGCTGAAGCTTTCTTT
>TRBJ2-3|TRBD1|.|TRBV7-7
CASSLSVRGTGSTDTQYF
TGTGCTAGCAGCTTAAGTGTGAGGGGGACAGGGAGCACAGATACGCAGTATTTT
>TRBJ2-5|.|.|TRBV18
CASSARQEETQYF
TGTGCCAGCTCAGCTAGACAGGAAGAGACCCAGTACTTC
>TRBJ1-1|TRBD1|.|TRBV19
CASSSGRGPGWDTEAFF
TGTGCCAGTAGTAGTGGCAGGGGGCCCGGATGGGACACTGAAGCTTTCTTT
>TRBJ1-6|TRBD1|.|TRBV5-1
CASSSQGEGSPLHF
TGCGCCAGCAGCTCTCAGGGGGAAGGGTCACCCCTCCACTTT
>TRBJ2-7|TRBD1|.|TRBV2
CASSREQGAGEQYF
TGTGCCAGCAGCCGAGAACAGGGGGCGGGGGAGCAGTACTTC
>TRBJ2-1|.|.|TRBV14
CASSQEGVWAGPHNEQFF
TGTGCCAGCAGCCAAGAAGGGGTATGGGCGGGGCCCCACAATGAGCAGTTCTTC
>TRBJ1-1|TRBD1|.|TRBV10-2
CASRTSGGITEAFF
TGCGCCAGCAGGACATCAGGGGGGATAACTGAAGCTTTCTTT
>TRBJ2-3|TRBD2|.|TRBV30
CAWTSGSTDTQYF
TGTGCCTGGACTAGCGGTAGCACAGATACGCAGTATTTT
>TRBJ1-4|TRBD1|.|TRBV19
CASSTTGGNEKLFF
TGTGCCAGTAGTACGACAGGGGGGAATGAAAAACTGTTTTTT
>TRBJ2-1|TRBD1|.|TRBV24-1
CATSDQKTGRYNEQFF
TGTGCCACCAGTGATCAAAAGACAGGGAGATACAATGAGCAGTTCTTC
>TRBJ1-2|TRBD1|.|TRBV6-6
CASSYGDRGDYGYTF
TGTGCCAGCAGTTACGGTGACAGGGGCGACTATGGCTACACCTTC
>TRBJ1-2|.|.|TRBV6-2/TRBV6-3
CASSLPDYGYTF
TGTGCCAGCAGTTTGCCGGACTATGGCTACACCTTC
>TRBJ2-7|TRBD2|few|TRBV10-2
CASSEPGGTPSLYEQYF
TGCGCCAGCAGTGAGCCGGGAGGGACCCCTTCGCTCTACGAGCAGTACTTC
>TRBJ2-1|TRBD2|once|TRBV5-1
CASSRLAFPYNEQFF
TGCGCCAGCAGTCGACTAGCTTTTCCCTACAATGAGCAGTTCTTC
>TRBJ1-5|.|.|TRBV27
CASSRGGGNQPQHF
TGTGCCAGCAGTAGGGGGGGCGGCAATCAGCCCCAGCATTTT
>TRBJ1-2|TRBD1|.|TRBV29-1
CSVERDRGNYGYTF
TGCAGCGTAGAGAGGGACAGGGGTAACTATGGCTACACCTTC
>TRBJ2-7|TRBD2|.|TRBV27
CASSRGAGDLAGGYEQYF
TGTGCCAGCAGCCGGGGGGCCGGAGACCTAGCGGGAGGTTACGAGCAGTACTTC
>TRBJ2-1|TRBD2|.|TRBV29-1
CSVEGGRLSYNEQFF
TGCAGCGTTGAGGGCGGGAGGTTGTCCTACAATGAGCAGTTCTTC
>TRBJ2-7|.|.|TRBV4-2
CASSQDGTAGHEQYF
TGTGCCAGCAGCCAAGATGGCACGGCGGGCCACGAGCAGTACTTC
>TRBJ2-7|.|.|TRBV5-6
CASSLAPGASYEQYF
TGTGCCAGCAGCTTGGCTCCGGGAGCCTCCTACGAGCAGTACTTC
>TRBJ2-6|.|.|TRBV27
CASMEGSGANVLTF
TGTGCCAGCATGGAGGGCTCTGGGGCCAACGTCCTGACTTTC
>TRBJ1-1|.|.|TRBV5-5
CASSFSGEGEAFF
TGTGCCAGCAGCTTCTCCGGGGAGGGTGAAGCTTTCTTT
>TRBJ1-4|.|.|TRBV2
CASSELGGVRGKLFF
TGTGCCAGCAGTGAATTGGGGGGAGTCCGGGGAAAACTGTTTTTT
>TRBJ2-1|.|.|TRBV7-2
CASSLVDQTNNEQFF
TGTGCCAGCAGCCTCGTCGACCAGACTAACAATGAGCAGTTCTTC
>TRBJ1-1|.|.|TRBV9
CASSVGDNTEAFF
TGTGCCAGCAGCGTAGGAGATAACACTGAAGCTTTCTTT
>TRBJ1-1|.|.|TRBV11-2
CASSLGPRGGLNTEAFF
TGTGCCAGCAGCTTAGGCCCCCGGGGTGGGCTGAACACTGAAGCTTTCTTT
>TRBJ2-3|.|.|TRBV3-1/TRBV3-2
CASSQGGDGEDTQYF
TGTGCCAGCAGCCAAGGGGGGGACGGAGAGGATACGCAGTATTTT
>TRBJ2-4|.|.|TRBV5-4
CASSFPTGAGNIQYF
TGTGCCAGCAGCTTCCCGACTGGGGCCGGGAACATTCAGTACTTC
>TRBJ2-3|TRBD2|.|TRBV7-3
CASSLPSGYLNTADTQYF
TGTGCCAGCAGCTTACCTAGCGGGTACCTCAACACCGCAGATACGCAGTATTTT
>TRBJ2-1|.|.|TRBV3-1/TRBV3-2
CASSPTLVTYNEQFF
TGTGCCAGCAGCCCCACCTTAGTGACCTACAATGAGCAGTTCTTC
>TRBJ2-5|TRBD1|.|TRBV28
CASSLEGAVETQYF
TGTGCCAGCAGTTTAGAGGGGGCTGTGGAGACCCAGTACTTC
>TRBJ2-1|.|.|TRBV28
CASRRRQGFYYEQFF
TGTGCCAGCCGCAGACGGCAGGGGTTTTATTATGAGCAGTTCTTC
>TRBJ1-2|TRBD1|once|TRBV4-1
CASSQTGGANGYTF
TGCGCCAGCAGCCAAACAGGGGGCGCGAATGGCTACACCTTC
>TRBJ1-4|TRBD1|.|TRBV18
CASSQGAVYEKLFF
TGTGCCAGCTCGCAGGGGGCAGTATATGAAAAACTGTTTTTT
>TRBJ1-2|TRBD1|.|TRBV10-3
CAISQGQGGGYTF
TGTGCCATCAGCCAGGGACAGGGCGGTGGCTACACCTTC
>TRBJ2-5|.|.|TRBV7-7
CASSPRGYQETQYF
TGTGCCAGCAGCCCCCGCGGCTACCAAGAGACCCAGTACTTC
>TRBJ1-1|TRBD1|.|TRBV5-1
CASKQQGGTEAFF
TGCGCCAGCAAGCAACAGGGGGGCACTGAAGCTTTCTTT
>TRBJ2-7|.|.|TRBV5-1
CASSLGQGLYSYEQYF
TGCGCCAGCAGCTTGGGGCAGGGACTGTACTCTTACGAGCAGTACTTC
>TRBJ2-5|.|.|TRBV24-1
CATSDFQETQYF
TGTGCCACCAGCGACTTTCAAGAGACCCAGTACTTC
>TRBJ2-1|TRBD2|.|TRBV4-1
CASSQDPPTSGSGSYNEQFF
TGCGCCAGCAGCCAAGATCCCCCGACTAGCGGGAGCGGATCCTACAATGAGCAGTTCTTC
>TRBJ1-3|.|.|TRBV29-1
CSVYNREGGNTIYF
TGCAGCGTCTACAACAGGGAAGGTGGAAACACCATATATTTT
>TRBJ2-3|TRBD2|.|TRBV19
CASSFRLAGATDTQYF
TGTGCCAGTAGTTTCAGACTAGCGGGAGCGACAGATACGCAGTATTTT
>TRBJ1-6|.|.|TRBV2
CASRRSPILRVGNSPLHF
TGTGCCAGCCGACGGTCGCCGATTCTCAGGGTCGGTAATTCACCCCTCCACTTT
>TRBJ2-7|TRBD2|.|TRBV5-1
CASSPLGTTYEQYF
TGCGCCAGCAGCCCTCTTGGGACTACCTACGAGCAGTACTTC
>TRBJ1-2|TRBD1|.|TRBV15
CATSRIGQGTYGYTF
TGTGCCACCAGCAGGATAGGACAGGGCACCTATGGCTACACCTTC
>TRBJ2-7|TRBD2|.|TRBV4-1
CASSPGERGGRYEQYF
TGCGCCAGCAGCCCTGGGGAGCGGGGGGGCCGGTACGAGCAGTACTTC
>TRBJ1-4|.|.|TRBV11-2
CASSSSLGEKLFF
TGTGCCAGCAGTTCAAGCCTAGGCGAAAAACTGTTTTTT
>TRBJ2-2|TRBD1|once|TRBV14
CASSQVGTGGSGELFF
TGTGCCAGCAGCCAAGTGGGGACAGGGGGCTCCGGGGAGCTGTTTTTT
>TRBJ2-3|.|.|TRBV12-3/TRBV12-4
CASRSATDTQYF
TGTGCCAGCAGGAGCGCCACAGATACGCAGTATTTT
>TRBJ1-5|.|few|TRBV2
CASSLLAPDSWQPQHF
TGTGCCAGCAGTCTCTTGGCCCCTGACAGTTGGCAGCCCCAGCATTTT
>TRBJ2-1|TRBD1|.|TRBV10-3
CAISEWGVGGASNEQFF
TGTGCCATCAGTGAGTGGGGAGTAGGGGGCGCCTCCAATGAGCAGTTCTTC